The 15 T cell receptor beta chains presented below share a single source sample, sequenced in a study of blood T cell repertoires in COVID-19. TCRdb's table, derived via immunoSEQ multiplex PCR, lists solely in-frame clones and lacks some. The sample has some 200,000 clones; 81% are singletons. Source material: PBMCs or T cells enriched from blood (not recorded which). All receptors derive from a woman aged 45 to 65 with acute COVID-19.

The genes are TRBV6-1 and TRBJ1-1, with 8 bases fitting TRBD1. Trimming took 2 bases from V and 4 from J; bases not matched to a gene: 18. This CDR3 contains 19 residues. CDR1 is MNHNS, CDR2 SASEGT, per germline. This CDR3 reads CASSENKGFRDRKSTEAFF. Written as DNA, the CDR3 is TGTGCCAGCAGTGAAAATAAGGGGTTTCGGGACAGGAAATCCACTGAAGCTTTCTTT.

The J gene is TRBJ2-1, the V gene TRBV18, with D perhaps matching TRBD2 (6 bases). Germline-derived CDR1 and CDR2 are KGHSH and LQKENI. Trimming cost V 2 bases and J 6 bases, with 14 bases left between them. The CDR3 loop spans 15 amino acids. CDR3 in DNA: TGTGCCAGCTCACCAGGGACTGTTCAGGTCAATGAGCAGTTCTTC. Translation: CASSPGTVQVNEQFF.

This sequence joins TRBV19 and TRBJ1-4, with a weak D call TRBD1 (5 bases). The V gene lost 6 bases and the J gene lost 5 bases, with 16 bases spanning the gap. The V gene's germline CDR1 is LNHDA and CDR2 SQIVND (reference sequence). CDR3 size: 15 residues. The CDR3 coding sequence is TGTGCCAGTAGGGTCGAGAGGGGAGGGAATGAAAAACTGTTTTTT. Translation gives CASRVERGGNEKLFF.

The V call is TRBV6-6, the J call TRBJ1-2, with TRBD1 identical over 8 bases. The CDR3 sequence is 13 residues long. Trimming took 5 bases from V and 4 from J; bases not matched to a gene: 3. Germline CDR1 reads MNHNY; CDR2 reads SVGAGI (reference sequence). The CDR3, as DNA: TGTGCCAGCAGTGGACAGGGTGGCTATGGCTACACCTTC. Its translation: CASSGQGGYGYTF.

This clone was counted ten times or more. The V gene is TRBV10-3, the J gene TRBJ2-2, with a tentative D call TRBD2 (6 bases). V was pared by 10 bases and J by 2 bases, with 14 bases between. CDR3 length: 14 residues. Looked up from germline, CDR1 is ENHRY and CDR2 is SYGVKD. The CDR3 protein is CATGLATNTGELFF. Here the CDR3 DNA reads TGTGCCACCGGTCTAGCGACCAACACCGGGGAGCTGTTTTTT.

In its sample, this clone was seen a few times. This sequence joins TRBV24-1 and TRBJ2-3, with D perhaps matching TRBD1 (5 bases). The CDR3 is 15 amino acids. CDR1 and CDR2 from the germline V gene are KGHDR and SFDVKD. Deletions cut 5 bases from V and 2 bases from J, with 13 bases between. In DNA, the CDR3 is TGTGCCACCAGTGCTCGACAGTCTACCACAGATACGCAGTATTTT. Amino acids: CATSARQSTTDTQYF.

The chain employs TRBV4-1 and TRBJ1-3, with D uncertain. Trimming took 0 bases from V and 6 from J, leaving 15 bases between them. The CDR3 loop spans 16 amino acids. The germline CDR1 and CDR2 sequences are MGHRA and YSYEKL. The CDR3 region has the DNA TGCGCCAGCAGCCAAGACGGAGGGTGGGTTTCAAACACCATATATTTT. Translation gives CASSQDGGWVSNTIYF.

The CDR3 nucleotides read TGTGCCAGCTCACCCAAGACCGGGACAGGGCTGCTCGGCTACACCTTC. Its protein product is CASSPKTGTGLLGYTF. The chain joins TRBV18 to TRBJ1-2; 9 bases line up with TRBD1. The V gene end was trimmed by 3 bases and the J gene end by 8 bases; junction bases not matched to a gene: 13. The CDR3 is 16 residues long. CDR1 is KGHSH and CDR2 is LQKENI in the germline V gene.

The V gene is TRBV3-1 (or the pseudogene TRBV3-2), the J gene TRBJ2-7; 10 bases align to TRBD1. Germline CDR1 reads LGHDT; CDR2 reads YNNKEL (reference sequence). The junction had 10 bases not matched to a gene; V was cut back by 3 bases and J by 8 bases. The CDR3 covers 15 residues. The CDR3 loop is CASSQGGTGELQQYF. CDR3 nucleotides: TGTGCCAGCAGCCAGGGCGGGACAGGGGAACTCCAGCAGTACTTC.

The chain recombines TRBV14 with TRBJ2-7, with 12 nucleotides matching TRBD1. Germline trimming cut 0 bases from V and 4 bases from J; bases unmatched to any gene: 4. Germline CDR1 SGHDN, CDR2 FVKESK. There are 16 residues in the CDR3. This CDR3 is CASSQDWGQGAYEQYF. In nucleotides, the CDR3 is TGTGCCAGCAGCCAAGATTGGGGACAGGGGGCATACGAGCAGTACTTC.

The CDR3 nucleotides are TGTGCCAGCAGCTTACAGGGATTCGAGCAGTACTTC. It yields the protein CASSLQGFEQYF. The chain employs TRBV11-2 and TRBJ2-7, with D perhaps TRBD1 (5 bases). Trimming removed 2 bases at V and 6 bases at J, with 8 bases between. The CDR3 is 12 residues long. Germline lookup yields CDR1 SGHAT and CDR2 FQNNGV.

CDR3 in amino acids: CASSPADRAGNTIYF. In DNA, the CDR3 is TGTGCCAGCTCACCAGCGGACAGGGCTGGAAACACCATATATTTT. The chain joins TRBV18 to TRBJ1-3; 8 bases are a match to TRBD1. V trimming: 2 bases; J trimming: 2 bases; junction bases outside the gene matches: 2. CDR3 length equals 15 residues. Germline V gene lookup returns CDR1 KGHSH and CDR2 LQKENI.

V and J are TRBV18 and TRBJ2-1; 7 bases are shared with TRBD1. CDR3 size: 15 residues. V gave up 3 bases and J gave up 0 bases; unmatched junction bases: 2. Germline CDR1 and CDR2: KGHSH and LQKENI. The CDR3 DNA sequence: TGTGCCAGCTCACCTGACAGGGTCTCCTACAATGAGCAGTTCTTC. Protein sequence: CASSPDRVSYNEQFF.

V and J are TRBV12-3 or TRBV12-4 and TRBJ2-1; the D gene is possibly TRBD1 (6 bases). The ends were cut back, 6 bases at V and 8 bases at J, with 11 bases in the middle. This CDR3 spans 12 amino acids. CDR3 DNA: TGTGCCAGCAGGCGTGGACAGTATGAGCAGTTCTTC. Its protein product is CASRRGQYEQFF.

V gene TRBV11-2 combines with J gene TRBJ2-1, with D maybe TRBD2 (7 bases). This CDR3 comprises 13 residues. Germline V gene lookup returns CDR1 SGHAT and CDR2 FQNNGV. V was cut by 6 bases and J by 9 bases, with 15 bases left in between. The CDR3 sequence: CASRMGGGGEQFF. The CDR3 DNA sequence: TGTGCCAGCAGGATGGGGGGGGGCGGTGAGCAGTTCTTC. The entire variable domain, with the rest obtained from reference TRBV11-2 and TRBJ2-1, is as follows: EAGVAQSPRYKIIEKRQSVAFWCNPISGHATLYWYQQILGQGPKLLIQFQNNGVVDDSQLPKDRFSAERLKGVDSTLKIQPAKLEDSAVYLCASRMGGGGEQFFGPGTRLTVL.